The rows below give T cell receptor beta chains drawn from one sample of a study of T cells in Graves' hyperthyroidism and ophthalmopathy. Each CDR3 protein gets one entry after TCRdb re-called the multiplex PCR reads with MiXCR. The sample records fewer than 750,000 distinct CDR3 sequences, more than 45% being singletons. Sequencing was performed on peripheral blood or thyroid tissue (not recorded which). The receptors shown here come from a woman under 30 with Graves' hyperthyroidism. The CDR3 runs from the conserved cysteine through the conserved F or W. A D gene is named only where the DNA matches it firmly. Part of the rows lack a size; the others show once, few, many or a class for expanded clones.

size: .; D: .; J: TRBJ2-5; V: TRBV10-3; DNA: TGTGCCATCAGTGATCTCCCGGGACGGGAGACCCAGTACTTC; CDR3: CAISDLPGRETQYF
size: few; D: .; J: TRBJ2-7; V: TRBV9; DNA: TGTGCCAGCAGCGTAGAGCCAGGGAGCTACTACGAGCAGTACTTC; CDR3: CASSVEPGSYYEQYF
size: .; D: .; J: TRBJ2-7; V: TRBV20-1; DNA: TGCAGTGCTAGTCGGCAGGGTCACTATGGCTACGAGCAGTACTTC; CDR3: CSASRQGHYGYEQYF
size: many; D: TRBD2; J: TRBJ2-7; V: TRBV7-9; DNA: TGTGCCAGCAGCCTAGAAGGGACTAGCGGGAGGTACGAGCAGTACTTC; CDR3: CASSLEGTSGRYEQYF
size: many; D: TRBD1; J: TRBJ1-1; V: TRBV9; DNA: TGTGCCAGCAGCGTGGGACAGTCGAACACTGAAGCTTTCTTT; CDR3: CASSVGQSNTEAFF
size: few; D: .; J: TRBJ1-5; V: TRBV5-5; DNA: TGTGCCAGCAGCTTGGGCCATACCGGGGAGACCCAGCATTTT; CDR3: CASSLGHTGETQHF
size: .; D: TRBD1; J: TRBJ2-2; V: TRBV19; DNA: TGTGCCAGTAGTATACAAGACAGGGCCTCGAGGGGGGAGCTGTTTTTT; CDR3: CASSIQDRASRGELFF
size: .; D: .; J: TRBJ1-2; V: TRBV7-2; DNA: TGTGCCAGCTCCCTAGGGGGGGCGGATCCCTGGTACACCTTC; CDR3: CASSLGGADPWYTF
size: few; D: .; J: TRBJ2-1; V: TRBV29-1; DNA: TGCAGCGTTGAACGAGGACCAGCCTTAGGGGGTGAGCAGTTCTTC; CDR3: CSVERGPALGGEQFF
size: .; D: .; J: TRBJ2-3; V: TRBV7-2; DNA: TGTGCCAGCAGCTTAGCCCCGGGACTCCTTGCGGATACGCAGTATTTT; CDR3: CASSLAPGLLADTQYF
size: .; D: .; J: TRBJ1-4; V: TRBV9; DNA: TGTGCCAGCAGCCCCGGACTAGGTCCCTACAATGAGGAGAGGAGTAATGAAAAACTGTTTTTT; CDR3: CASSPGLGPYNEERSNEKLFF
size: .; D: TRBD1; J: TRBJ2-1; V: TRBV12-3/TRBV12-4; DNA: TGTGCCAGCAGCCAAGATCGGGTAGGGGGCTATGAGCAGTTCTTC; CDR3: CASSQDRVGGYEQFF
size: many; D: TRBD1; J: TRBJ1-2; V: TRBV5-1; DNA: TGCGCCAGCAGCACCGGACAGGGGGAAAGCTATGGCTACACCTTC; CDR3: CASSTGQGESYGYTF
size: many; D: TRBD1; J: TRBJ1-1; V: TRBV7-9; DNA: TGTGCCAGCAGCTTAGAAGGGGACAGAACTGAAGCTTTCTTT; CDR3: CASSLEGDRTEAFF
size: .; D: .; J: TRBJ1-6; V: TRBV14; DNA: TGTGCCAGCAGCCAAGGGCGCTATAATTCACCCCTCCACTTT; CDR3: CASSQGRYNSPLHF
size: .; D: .; J: TRBJ2-7; V: TRBV24-1; DNA: TGTGCCACCAGTGATCCCATGGGGGGATTAAACTTC; CDR3: CATSDPMGGLNF
size: .; D: TRBD2; J: TRBJ2-1; V: TRBV7-9; DNA: TGTGCCAGCAGTTCCTTAGCGGGATCCTACAATGAGCAGTTCTTC; CDR3: CASSSLAGSYNEQFF